This TCR beta chain was recovered during a study of beta chain features in type 1 diabetes. Study findings and constraints: All four CD4+ subsets of Type 1 diabetes patients contained TCRB CDR3s that were moderately but significantly shorter. Type 1 diabetes patients had fewer VDJ junction insertions and more deletions.

CD45RO/CCR7/CD25/CD127/CD95/CD27 separated CD4+ naive, central memory, regulatory and stem cell-like memory cells by sorting. Expressed TCRB transcripts were sequenced because the isolated RNA had all been reverse transcribed beforehand. Some clones are missing from TCRdb's copy, which holds only in-frame ones; the method was immunoSEQ multiplex PCR. The table includes about 650,000 clones, approximately 13% detected once. To note about this clone: What it binds is not known.

V lost 0 bases to trimming and J lost 7 bases; unmatched junction nucleotides: 3. There are 12 residues in the CDR3. The germline gives CDR1 SQVTM, CDR2 ANQGSEA. This TCR was recovered from a man aged 30-40 years with type 1 diabetes. Sequencing was carried out using naive CD4+ T cells from blood. The chain links TRBV29-1 to TRBJ2-7, with 7 bases fitting TRBD2. The CDR3 spells CSVEDGRREQYF. For the CDR3, the DNA is TGCAGCGTTGAAGACGGGAGGCGAGAGCAGTACTTC.